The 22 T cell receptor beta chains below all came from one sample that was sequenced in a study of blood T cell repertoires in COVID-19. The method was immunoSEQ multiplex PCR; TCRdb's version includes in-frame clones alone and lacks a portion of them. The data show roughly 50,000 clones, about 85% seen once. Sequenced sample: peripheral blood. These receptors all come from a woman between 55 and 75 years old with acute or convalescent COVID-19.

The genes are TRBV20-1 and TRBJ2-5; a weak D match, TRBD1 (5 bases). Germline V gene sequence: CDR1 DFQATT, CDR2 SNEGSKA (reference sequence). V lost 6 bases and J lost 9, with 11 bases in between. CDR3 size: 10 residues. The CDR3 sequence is CSAPEGAQYF. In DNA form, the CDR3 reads TGCAGTGCCCCAGAAGGGGCCCAGTACTTC.

Written as DNA, the CDR3 is TGTGCCAGCAGCGCCACAGGGGGTCTCACTGAAGCTTTCTTT. It is translated as CASSATGGLTEAFF. The V and J genes are TRBV27 and TRBJ1-1; 8 nucleotides line up with TRBD1. CDR3 size: 14 residues. V trimming: 6 bases; J trimming: 4 bases; junction bases outside the gene matches: 7. Germline V gene sequence: CDR1 MNHEY, CDR2 SMNVEV (reference sequence).

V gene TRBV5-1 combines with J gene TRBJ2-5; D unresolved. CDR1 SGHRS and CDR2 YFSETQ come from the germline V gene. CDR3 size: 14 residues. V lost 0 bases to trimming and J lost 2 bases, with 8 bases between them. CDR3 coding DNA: TGCGCCAGCAGCTTGGGTAGCATACAAGAGACCCAGTACTTC. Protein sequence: CASSLGSIQETQYF.

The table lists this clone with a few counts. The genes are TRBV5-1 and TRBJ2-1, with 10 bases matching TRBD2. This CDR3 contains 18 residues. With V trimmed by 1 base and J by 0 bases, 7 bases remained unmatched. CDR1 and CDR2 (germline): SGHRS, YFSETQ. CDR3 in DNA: TGCGCCAGCAGCTTGCTTAGCGGGGGGCCTAGCTCCTACAATGAGCAGTTCTTC. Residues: CASSLLSGGPSSYNEQFF.

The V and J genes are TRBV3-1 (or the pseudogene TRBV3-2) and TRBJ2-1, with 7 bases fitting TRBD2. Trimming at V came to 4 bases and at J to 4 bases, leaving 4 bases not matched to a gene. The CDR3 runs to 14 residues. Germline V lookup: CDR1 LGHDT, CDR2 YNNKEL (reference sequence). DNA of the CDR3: TGTGCCAGCAGCCCCGGGACTATATACAATGAGCAGTTCTTC. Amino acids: CASSPGTIYNEQFF.

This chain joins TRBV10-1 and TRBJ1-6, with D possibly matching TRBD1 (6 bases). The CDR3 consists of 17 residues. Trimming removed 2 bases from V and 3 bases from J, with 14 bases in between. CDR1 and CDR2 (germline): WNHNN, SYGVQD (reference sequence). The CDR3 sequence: CASSENGGGCYNSPLHF. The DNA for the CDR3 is TGCGCCAGCAGTGAGAACGGTGGGGGCTGCTATAATTCACCCCTCCACTTT.

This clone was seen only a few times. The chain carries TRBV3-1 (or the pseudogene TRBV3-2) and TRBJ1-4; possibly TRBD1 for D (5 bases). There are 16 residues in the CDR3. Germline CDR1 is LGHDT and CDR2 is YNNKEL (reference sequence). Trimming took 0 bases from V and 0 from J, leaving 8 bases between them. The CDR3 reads CASSQESRATNEKLFF. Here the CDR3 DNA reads TGTGCCAGCAGCCAAGAATCCAGGGCAACTAATGAAAAACTGTTTTTT.

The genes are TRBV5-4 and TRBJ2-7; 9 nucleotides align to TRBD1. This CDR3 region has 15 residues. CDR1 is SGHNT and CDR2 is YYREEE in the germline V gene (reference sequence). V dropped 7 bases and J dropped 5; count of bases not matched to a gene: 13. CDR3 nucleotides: TGTGCCAGCGGGGGACAGGGTTTCCTACTGGACGAGCAGTACTTC. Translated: CASGGQGFLLDEQYF.

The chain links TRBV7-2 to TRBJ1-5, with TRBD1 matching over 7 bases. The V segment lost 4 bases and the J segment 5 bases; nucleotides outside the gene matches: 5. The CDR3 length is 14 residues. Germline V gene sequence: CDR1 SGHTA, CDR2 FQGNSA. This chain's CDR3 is CASSYRGQDQPQHF. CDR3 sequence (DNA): TGTGCCAGCAGCTATAGGGGGCAAGATCAGCCCCAGCATTTT.

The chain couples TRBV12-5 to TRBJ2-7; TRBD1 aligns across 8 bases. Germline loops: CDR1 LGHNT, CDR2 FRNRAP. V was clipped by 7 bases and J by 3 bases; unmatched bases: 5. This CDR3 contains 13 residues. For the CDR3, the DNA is TGTGCTAGTGAGGTACAGGGGGTCTACGAGCAGTACTTC. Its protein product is CASEVQGVYEQYF.

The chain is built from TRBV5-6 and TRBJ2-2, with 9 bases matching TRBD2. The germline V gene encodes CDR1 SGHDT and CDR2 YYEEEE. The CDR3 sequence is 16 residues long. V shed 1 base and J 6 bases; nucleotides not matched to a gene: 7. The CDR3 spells CASSLWREGRSGELFF. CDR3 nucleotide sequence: TGTGCCAGCAGCTTGTGGCGGGAGGGCCGCTCCGGGGAGCTGTTTTTT.

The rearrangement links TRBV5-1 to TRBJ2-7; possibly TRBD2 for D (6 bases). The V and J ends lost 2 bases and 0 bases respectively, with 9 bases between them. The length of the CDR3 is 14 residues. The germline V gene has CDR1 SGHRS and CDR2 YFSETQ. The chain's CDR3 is CASSFGGSSYEQYF. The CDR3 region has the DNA TGCGCCAGCAGCTTCGGGGGTAGCTCCTACGAGCAGTACTTC.

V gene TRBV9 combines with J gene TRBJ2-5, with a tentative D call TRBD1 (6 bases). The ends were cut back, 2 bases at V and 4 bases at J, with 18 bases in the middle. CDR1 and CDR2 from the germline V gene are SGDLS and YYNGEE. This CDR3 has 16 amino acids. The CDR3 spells CASSVRDTSWGETQYF. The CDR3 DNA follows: TGTGCCAGCAGCGTCCGGGACACTTCTTGGGGAGAGACCCAGTACTTC.

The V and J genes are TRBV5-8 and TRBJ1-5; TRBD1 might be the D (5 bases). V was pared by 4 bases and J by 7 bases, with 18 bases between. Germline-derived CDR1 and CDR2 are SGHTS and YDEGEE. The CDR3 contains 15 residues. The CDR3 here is CASSLLFQGWQPQHF. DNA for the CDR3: TGTGCCAGCAGCCTCTTATTTCAGGGATGGCAGCCCCAGCATTTT.

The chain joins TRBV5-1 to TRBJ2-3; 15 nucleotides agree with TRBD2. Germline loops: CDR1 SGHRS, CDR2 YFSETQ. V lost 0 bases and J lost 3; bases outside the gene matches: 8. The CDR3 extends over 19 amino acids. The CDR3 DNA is TGCGCCAGCAGCTTGGCCTTTCCCGGGACTAGCGGGGGGACAGATACGCAGTATTTT. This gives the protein CASSLAFPGTSGGTDTQYF.

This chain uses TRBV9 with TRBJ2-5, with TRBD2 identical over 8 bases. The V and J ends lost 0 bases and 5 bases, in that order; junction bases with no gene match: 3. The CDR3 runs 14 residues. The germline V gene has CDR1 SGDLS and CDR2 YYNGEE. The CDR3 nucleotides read TGTGCCAGCAGCGTAGGGACTAGCTCGGAGACCCAGTACTTC. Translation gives CASSVGTSSETQYF. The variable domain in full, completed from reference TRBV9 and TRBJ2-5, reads DSGVTQTPKHLITATGQRVTLRCSPRSGDLSVYWYQQSLDQGLQFLIQYYNGEERAKGNILERFSAQQFPDLHSELNLSSLELGDSALYFCASSVGTSSETQYFGPGTRLLVL.

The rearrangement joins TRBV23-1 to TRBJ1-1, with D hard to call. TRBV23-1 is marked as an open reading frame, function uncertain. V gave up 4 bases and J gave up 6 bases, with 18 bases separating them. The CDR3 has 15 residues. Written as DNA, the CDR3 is TGCGCCAGCAGTCGGACCTCAAGGGAGGTCGCTGAAGCTTTCTTT. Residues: CASSRTSREVAEAFF.

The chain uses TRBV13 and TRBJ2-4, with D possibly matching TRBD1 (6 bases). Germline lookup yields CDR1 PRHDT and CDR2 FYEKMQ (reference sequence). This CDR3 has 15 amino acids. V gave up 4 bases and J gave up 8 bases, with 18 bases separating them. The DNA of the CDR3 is TGTGCCAGCAGCTATAGGTCAGGGGCTCTTGACATTCAGTACTTC. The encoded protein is CASSYRSGALDIQYF.

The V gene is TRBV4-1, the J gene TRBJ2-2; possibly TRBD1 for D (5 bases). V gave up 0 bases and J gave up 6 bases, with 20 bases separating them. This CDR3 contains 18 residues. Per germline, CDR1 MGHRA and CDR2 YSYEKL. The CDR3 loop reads CASSQDRVTRGRSGELFF. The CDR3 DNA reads TGCGCCAGCAGCCAAGATCGAGTCACAAGGGGCAGGTCCGGGGAGCTGTTTTTT.

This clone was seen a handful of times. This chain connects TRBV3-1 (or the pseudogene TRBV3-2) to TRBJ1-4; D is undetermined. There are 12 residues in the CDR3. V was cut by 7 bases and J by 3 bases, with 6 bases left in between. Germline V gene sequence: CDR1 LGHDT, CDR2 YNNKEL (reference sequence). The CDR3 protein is CASKAANEKLFF. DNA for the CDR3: TGTGCCAGCAAGGCGGCTAATGAAAAACTGTTTTTT.

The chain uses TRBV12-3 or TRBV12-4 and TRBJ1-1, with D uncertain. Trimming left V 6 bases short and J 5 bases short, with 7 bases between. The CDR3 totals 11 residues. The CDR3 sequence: CASSLYTEAFF. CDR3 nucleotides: TGTGCCAGCAGCCTCTATACTGAAGCTTTCTTT.

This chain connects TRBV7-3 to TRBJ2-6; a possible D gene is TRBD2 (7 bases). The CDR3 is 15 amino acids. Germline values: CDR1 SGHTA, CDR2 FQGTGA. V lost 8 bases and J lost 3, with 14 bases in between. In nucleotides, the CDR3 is TGTGCCAGCGGCCGGGGGGCCGGTGGGGCCAACGTCCTGACTTTC. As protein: CASGRGAGGANVLTF.